This T cell receptor (beta chain) came from a study of blood T cell repertoires in COVID-19. Study-level background: PBMCs, B-cell-depleted T cells, or T cells were the source of the cDNA or gDNA that made up the material.

Germline loops: CDR1 LNHNV, CDR2 YYDKDF (reference sequence). This CDR3 is built from 12 residues. The V end lost 3 bases, the J end lost 5 bases, and 8 bases lay between the germline ends. This clone was found once. Original handling: Quantification of nucleated cells was approximated via reference gene primer amplification. TCRdb's table, derived via immunoSEQ multiplex PCR, lists solely in-frame clones and lacks some. The DNA gave D and trimming, while V, J and clone size come from that table. This table holds 150,000 or so clones, roughly 80% found once. This chain connects TRBV15 to TRBJ2-7; D perhaps matches TRBD1 (5 bases). The TCR sequence derives from a woman aged 45-65 years with active or convalescent COVID-19. Sequences were obtained from peripheral blood. As DNA, the CDR3 is TGTGCCACCAGCAGTCCAGGGCACGAGCAGTACTTC. This codes for CATSSPGHEQYF. The whole variable domain, filled in from reference TRBV15 and TRBJ2-7, reads DAMVIQNPRYQVTQFGKPVTLSCSQTLNHNVMYWYQQKSSQAPKLLFHYYDKDFNNEADTPDNFQSRRPNTSFCFLDIRSPGLGDTAMYLCATSSPGHEQYFGPGTRLTVT.